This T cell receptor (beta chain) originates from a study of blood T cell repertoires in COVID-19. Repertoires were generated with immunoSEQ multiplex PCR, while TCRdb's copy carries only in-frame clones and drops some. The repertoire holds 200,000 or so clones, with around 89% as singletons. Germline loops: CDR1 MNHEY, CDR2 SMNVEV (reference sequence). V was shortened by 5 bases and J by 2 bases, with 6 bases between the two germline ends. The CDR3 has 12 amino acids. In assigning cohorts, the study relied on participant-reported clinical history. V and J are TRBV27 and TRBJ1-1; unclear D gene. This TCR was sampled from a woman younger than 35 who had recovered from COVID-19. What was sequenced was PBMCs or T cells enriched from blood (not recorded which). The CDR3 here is CASSRGNTEAFF. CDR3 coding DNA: TGTGCCAGCAGTCGAGGTAACACTGAAGCTTTCTTT.